Below are 10 T cell receptor beta chains sequenced from a single sample in a study of blood T cell repertoires in COVID-19. TCRdb's copy holds only in-frame clones and misses some; the assay was immunoSEQ multiplex PCR. The repertoire holds 75,000 to 100,000 clones, with roughly 80% as singletons. The sequenced sample was peripheral blood. The receptors were sampled from a woman of 80 years or more with acute or convalescent COVID-19.

The chain uses TRBV30 and TRBJ1-1, with 8 bases fitting TRBD1. CDR3 length equals 13 residues. Germline CDR1 is GTSNPN and CDR2 is SVGIG (reference sequence). J was trimmed by 11 bases and V by 3 bases; bases with no gene match: 11. The CDR3 DNA is TGTGCCTGGAGAGGGTGGAAACAGGGGGAGGCTTTCTTT. Its translation: CAWRGWKQGEAFF.

This clone was seen only once. As DNA, the CDR3 is TGTGCCACCAGCAGAGAAACGACAGGGGGCAAAAACTATGGCTACACCTTC. It translates to CATSRETTGGKNYGYTF. The chain links TRBV15 to TRBJ1-2; TRBD1 agrees at 10 bases. The length of the CDR3 is 17 residues. Germline V gene sequence: CDR1 LNHNV, CDR2 YYDKDF (reference sequence). V gave up 0 bases and J gave up 2 bases; unmatched junction bases: 6.

The chain links TRBV9 to TRBJ1-1; 7 bases align to TRBD1. The CDR3 totals 15 residues. CDR1 and CDR2 (germline): SGDLS, YYNGEE. The V and J ends lost 0 bases and 4 bases, in that order; junction bases with no gene match: 6. The CDR3 nucleotides read TGTGCCAGCAGCGTAGAAGTAGGGGGCTTCACTGAAGCTTTCTTT. As protein: CASSVEVGGFTEAFF.

The count of this clone is one. The chain is built from TRBV4-2 and TRBJ1-2; 7 bases align to TRBD1. The CDR3 sequence is 15 residues long. After removal of 1 base from V and 2 bases from J, the junction contained 4 bases not matched to a gene. CDR1 LGHNA and CDR2 YNFKEQ come from the germline V gene. CDR3 DNA sequence: TGTGCCAGCAGCCAAGTGGACAGGAAGAACTATGGCTACACCTTC. This codes for CASSQVDRKNYGYTF.

This clone was counted a few times. The V and J genes are TRBV9 and TRBJ2-2; TRBD1 is a possible D gene (6 bases). V was trimmed by 4 bases and J by 7 bases, leaving 14 bases between them. There are 14 residues in the CDR3. The germline V gene encodes CDR1 SGDLS and CDR2 YYNGEE. In nucleotides, the CDR3 is TGTGCCAGCAGCCCTGGACAGAATATCGGGGAGCTGTTTTTT. Translated, it gives CASSPGQNIGELFF. Supplemented by reference TRBV9 and TRBJ2-2, the full variable domain reads DSGVTQTPKHLITATGQRVTLRCSPRSGDLSVYWYQQSLDQGLQFLIQYYNGEERAKGNILERFSAQQFPDLHSELNLSSLELGDSALYFCASSPGQNIGELFFGEGSRLTVL.

The chain has TRBV27 and TRBJ1-2, with TRBD1 matching over 7 bases. The length of the CDR3 is 15 residues. Germline CDR1 is MNHEY and CDR2 is SMNVEV (reference sequence). V lost 6 bases to trimming and J lost 5 bases; unmatched junction nucleotides: 12. CDR3 sequence reads: CASSQTGKGDYGYTF. The CDR3 DNA is TGTGCCAGCAGCCAGACAGGGAAAGGGGATTATGGCTACACCTTC.

Written as DNA, the CDR3 is TGTGCCAGTAGTCCTCACCGACAGGGTGGAAGGGAGACCCAGTACTTC. Its protein is CASSPHRQGGRETQYF. This chain uses TRBV19 with TRBJ2-5, with TRBD1 matching 7 bases. Trimming cost V 5 bases and J 5 bases; bases outside gene matches: 14. Germline assignment: CDR1 LNHDA and CDR2 SQIVND (reference sequence). This CDR3 is 16 amino acids long.

The CDR3 region has the DNA TGCGCCAGCAGCTTGGGCGGGGTTGCGAACACTGAAGCTTTCTTT. It is translated as CASSLGGVANTEAFF. This chain connects TRBV5-1 to TRBJ1-1; D call uncertain. The CDR3 is 15 amino acids. The V end lost 0 bases, the J end lost 1 base, and 10 bases lay between the germline ends. Germline-derived CDR1 and CDR2 are SGHRS and YFSETQ.

This chain connects TRBV5-4 to TRBJ1-1; no firm D call. Germline-derived CDR1 and CDR2 are SGHNT and YYREEE (reference sequence). The CDR3 has 16 amino acids. V lost 0 bases, J lost 0 bases, and 12 bases lay in between. This chain's CDR3 is CASSLGARPLNTEAFF. The CDR3, as DNA: TGTGCCAGCAGCTTGGGGGCCAGACCGTTGAACACTGAAGCTTTCTTT. Combining the CDR3 with reference TRBV5-4 and TRBJ1-1 gives the whole variable domain ETGVTQSPTHLIKTRGQQVTLRCSSQSGHNTVSWYQQALGQGPQFIFQYYREEENGRGNFPPRFSGLQFPNYSSELNVNALELDDSALYLCASSLGARPLNTEAFFGQGTRLTVV.

The chain combines TRBV19 with TRBJ2-2, with 8 nucleotides matching TRBD1. Per germline, CDR1 LNHDA and CDR2 SQIVND (reference sequence). CDR3 length: 16 amino acids. The J segment lost 5 bases and the V segment lost 3 bases, leaving 8 bases of the junction unmatched. The CDR3 DNA follows: TGTGCCAGTAGTATCCCCAGGGGGCTTAATACCGGGGAGCTGTTTTTT. Amino acids: CASSIPRGLNTGELFF.